A single T cell receptor beta chain is shown here with its context. Vbeta (60) and Jbeta (13) primers were used in the PCR. The table came from immunoSEQ multiplex PCR; TCRdb's copy has only in-frame clones and leaves some out. Seen here are some 90,000 clones, more than 55% observed once, and the top ten hold more than 5%. The sample originates from a study of cytomegalovirus exposure and HLA in healthy donors. Germline CDR1 MGHDK, CDR2 SYGVNS. The CDR3 length is 14 residues. The V and J ends lost 7 bases and 5 bases, in that order; junction bases with no gene match: 6. This TCR was sampled from a boy younger than 18 in good health and CMV-seropositive. The chain couples TRBV25-1 to TRBJ2-2, with 8 nucleotides matching TRBD2. Input material: PBMCs. Written as DNA, the CDR3 is TGTGCCAGCACTTTGGTAGCGGGAACCGGGGAGCTGTTTTTT. Protein: CASTLVAGTGELFF.